These 5 T cell receptor beta chains were all obtained from the same sample, sequenced in a study of Graves' ophthalmopathy and Graves' hyperthyroidism. Amplification of the TCR beta CDR3 regions used RNA transcripts (as template). First-round RT-PCR with HTBI primers preceded a second-round multiplex PCR. TCRdb ran MiXCR on the multiplex PCR reads and lists one entry per CDR3 protein. Of 400,000 to 500,000 distinct CDR3 sequences in the sample, 21% were seen once. Specimen: peripheral blood. The receptors were gathered from a woman between 18 and 30 years old with stable Graves' hyperthyroidism.

The sample holds many counts of this clonotype. J is TRBJ1-1 and V is TRBV28; D remains unclear. CDR3 size: 13 residues. Trimming shortened V by 5 bases and J by 3 bases, and 10 bases separated the two germline ends. CDR1 and CDR2 (germline): MDHEN, SYDVKM. CDR3 coding DNA: TGTGCCAGCAGTGATCCCCTGGACACTGAAGCTTTCTTT. It is translated as CASSDPLDTEAFF.

This clonotype was detected many times. The genes are TRBV20-1 and TRBJ2-7; D is perhaps TRBD2 (5 bases). Germline V lookup: CDR1 DFQATT, CDR2 SNEGSKA (reference sequence). The CDR3 extends over 12 amino acids. Trimming took 4 bases from V and 5 from J, leaving 12 bases between them. For the CDR3, the DNA is TGCAGTGCTATTGGCCACGGGGACGAGCAGTACTTC. Its protein is CSAIGHGDEQYF.

Comments on this clonotype: A read error may account for a junction end that differs from germline. The chain combines TRBV24-1 with TRBJ2-2; 7 nucleotides line up with TRBD1. The CDR3 loop spans 17 amino acids. Germline V lookup: CDR1 KGHDR, CDR2 SFDVKD. The CDR3 here is CATSDLQGRGKTGELCF. The CDR3 coding sequence is TGTGCCACCAGCGATTTGCAAGGCAGGGGGAAAACCGGGGAGCTGTGTTTT.

As regards this clonotype: Since no conserved phenylalanine or tryptophan closes the CDR3, a read error is the likely cause. The gene calls are TRBV12-3 or TRBV12-4 and TRBJ1-1; TRBD1 agrees at 12 bases. The ends lost 6 bases at V and 4 bases at J; junction bases unmatched: 6. The CDR3 extends over 15 amino acids. CDR3 amino acids: CASSSGTGGRTEAFV. The CDR3 bases are TGTGCCAGCAGCTCCGGGACAGGGGGCCGCACTGAAGCTTTCGTT.

The V gene is TRBV12-3 or TRBV12-4, the J gene TRBJ1-2; perhaps TRBD1 as D (6 bases). The ends were cut back, 4 bases at V and 9 bases at J, with 12 bases in the middle. The CDR3 extends over 12 amino acids. The DNA for the CDR3 is TGTGCCAGCAGTTCACAGGGTTTACGCTACACCTTC. As protein: CASSSQGLRYTF.